The 10 T cell receptor beta chains given below trace back to one sample, sequenced in a study of T cell responses to AZD1222 COVID-19 vaccine. Here immunoSEQ multiplex PCR was the method, and the copy in TCRdb shows in-frame clones only, minus some. The repertoire includes more than 120,000 clones, roughly 87% of them detected once, and 4.5% to 5.5% sits in the top ten. Specimen: peripheral blood, collected 28 days after the second dose of the MenACWY control vaccine. The source is an adult who received the MenACWY meningococcal vaccine as a control.

This chain connects TRBV6-6 to TRBJ2-3; D is perhaps TRBD2 (6 bases). Trimming took off 2 bases at V and 0 bases at J, with 12 bases between the two ends. This CDR3 is 16 amino acids long. Germline assignment: CDR1 MNHNY and CDR2 SVGAGI (reference sequence). The CDR3 sequence is CASSYPLASSTDTQYF. CDR3 nucleotides: TGTGCCAGCAGTTACCCTCTAGCGTCCAGCACAGATACGCAGTATTTT.

The chain recombines TRBV2 with TRBJ1-6, with 7 bases lining up with TRBD1. Germline values: CDR1 SNHLY, CDR2 FYNNEI. Losses at the gene ends were 4 bases for V and 6 bases for J; bases not matched to a gene: 3. The CDR3 consists of 14 residues. The CDR3 region has the DNA TGTGCCAGCAGTGTGCGGGACAGTAATTCACCCCTCCACTTT. Protein product: CASSVRDSNSPLHF.

The J gene is TRBJ1-1, the V gene TRBV6-5, with a possible D match to TRBD1 (6 bases). V was shortened by 11 bases and J by 0 bases, with 16 bases between the two germline ends. Germline V CDR1 and CDR2: MNHEY, SVGAGI. The CDR3 is made up of 14 amino acids. The CDR3 coding sequence is TGTGCCGGTCGGGGGGCGGGGATGAACACTGAAGCTTTCTTT. Its translation: CAGRGAGMNTEAFF.

The V and J genes are TRBV7-2 and TRBJ2-1, with TRBD2 identical over 13 bases. V gave up 5 bases and J gave up 8 bases; unmatched junction bases: 9. Germline loops: CDR1 SGHTA, CDR2 FQGNSA. The CDR3 covers 16 residues. CDR3 nucleotide sequence: TGTGCCAGCAGCGCATGGACTAGCGGGAGCCATTATGAGCAGTTCTTC. It encodes CASSAWTSGSHYEQFF.

V usage is TRBV3-1 (or the pseudogene TRBV3-2) and J usage is TRBJ1-6; D gene unclear. The CDR3 extends over 14 amino acids. The germline V and J ends were trimmed by 4 bases and 7 bases, with 11 bases remaining between them. The germline V gene has CDR1 LGHDT and CDR2 YNNKEL (reference sequence). CDR3 sequence reads: CASSPLSPNSPLHF. The CDR3 nucleotides read TGTGCCAGCAGCCCTCTTTCCCCGAATTCACCCCTCCACTTT.

J is TRBJ1-1 and V is TRBV4-3; a possible D gene is TRBD1 (5 bases). CDR3 length: 14 residues. Between the trimmed V and J ends, which lost 3 bases and 3 bases, there was a span of 11 bases. CDR1 is LGHNA and CDR2 is YSLEER in the germline V gene. The CDR3 protein is CASSQGTVDTEAFF. CDR3 nucleotides: TGCGCCAGCAGCCAGGGGACGGTAGACACTGAAGCTTTCTTT.

The chain links TRBV21-1 to TRBJ2-2; TRBD1, the D gene given by the table, was not confirmed from the DNA. TRBV21-1 is a pseudogene locus. The CDR3 contains 17 residues. The CDR3 sequence is CASSKGDGTENTGELFF. The CDR3 DNA follows: TGTGCCAGCAGCAAAGGGGACGGGACAGAGAACACCGGGGAGCTGTTTTTT.

This sequence joins TRBV3-1 (or the pseudogene TRBV3-2) and TRBJ2-2; D unresolved. The V gene's germline CDR1 is LGHDT and CDR2 YNNKEL (reference sequence). With 6 bases removed from V and 1 base from J, the gap between germline ends came to 9 bases. The CDR3 runs to 14 residues. The CDR3 region is CASSQKLNTGELFF. For the CDR3, the DNA is TGTGCCAGCAGTCAAAAGCTGAACACCGGGGAGCTGTTTTTT.

Note on this clone: One end of the junction fails to match germline, which may point to a read error. This chain connects TRBV11-2 to TRBJ1-6; D gene unclear. CDR1 is SGHAT and CDR2 is FQNNGV in the germline V gene. CDR3 length equals 13 residues. The CDR3 loop is CASSLEVSLGLSF. As DNA, the CDR3 is TGTGCCAGCAGCTTAGAAGTTAGTTTGGGCCTGAGCTTT.

The chain has TRBV30 and TRBJ1-4; D is uncertain. This CDR3 has 13 residues. Germline V gene lookup returns CDR1 GTSNPN and CDR2 SVGIG (reference sequence). With 2 bases removed from V and 7 bases from J, the gap between germline ends came to 11 bases. In nucleotides, the CDR3 is TGTGCCTGGAGTAGGGTAGAGGGTGAAAAACTGTTTTTT. It specifies CAWSRVEGEKLFF.